Below, 8 T cell receptor beta chains from the same sample are listed, as sequenced in a study of cytomegalovirus exposure and HLA in healthy donors. The PCR contained 60 Vbeta and 13 Jbeta primers. TCRdb's copy holds only in-frame clones and misses some; the assay was immunoSEQ multiplex PCR. The sample consists of some 150,000 clones, roughly 80% of them appearing once. The sequenced sample was PBMCs. These receptors were obtained from a female donor in good health and CMV-seronegative.

The chain carries TRBV29-1 and TRBJ1-1; the D gene is possibly TRBD1 (5 bases). Trimming stripped 4 bases from V and 1 base from J, with 7 bases between. The CDR3 has 12 residues. The V gene's germline CDR1 is SQVTM and CDR2 ANQGSEA. The CDR3 coding sequence is TGCAGCGTTGGAACAGGGAACACTGAAGCTTTCTTT. It encodes CSVGTGNTEAFF. Complete variable domain (other parts from reference TRBV29-1 and TRBJ1-1): SAVISQKPSRDICQRGTSLTIQCQVDSQVTMMFWYRQQPGQSLTLIATANQGSEATYESGFVIDKFPISRPNLTFSTLTVSNMSPEDSSIYLCSVGTGNTEAFFGQGTRLTVV.

This chain links TRBV29-1 with TRBJ1-2; 11 bases line up with TRBD1. V trimming: 3 bases; J trimming: 5 bases; junction bases outside the gene matches: 5. Germline loops: CDR1 SQVTM, CDR2 ANQGSEA. The CDR3 is 14 residues long. CDR3 coding DNA: TGCAGCGTTGATACGGACAGGGGGCCTTATGGCTACACCTTC. It is translated as CSVDTDRGPYGYTF.

V is TRBV18 and J is TRBJ2-3, with a possible D match to TRBD2 (5 bases). The CDR3 runs 16 residues. Trimming stripped 4 bases from V and 3 bases from J, with 17 bases between. Germline values: CDR1 KGHSH, CDR2 LQKENI. The CDR3 bases are TGTGCCAGCTCACAATTGGGAAGGGAGAGGACAGATACGCAGTATTTT. Its translation is CASSQLGRERTDTQYF.

CDR3 nucleotides: TGTGCCAGCAGCTTAACTTGGCTAGAAACGCAGTATTTT. Protein product: CASSLTWLETQYF. The chain has TRBV7-3 and TRBJ2-3; D is unclear. The CDR3 covers 13 residues. CDR1 and CDR2 from the germline V gene are SGHTA and FQGTGA. The ends were cut back, 0 bases at V and 9 bases at J, with 10 bases in the middle.

The rearrangement uses TRBV29-1 and TRBJ1-4; D uncertain. Trimming pared 6 bases from V and 8 bases from J, leaving 10 bases between. The CDR3 extends over 11 amino acids. Germline loops: CDR1 SQVTM, CDR2 ANQGSEA. The CDR3 nucleotides are TGCAGCGTCCCTAGGCGGGAAAAACTGTTTTTT. This sequence encodes CSVPRREKLFF.

This chain joins TRBV11-3 and TRBJ2-3, with 11 bases lining up with TRBD1. V was pared by 5 bases and J by 3 bases, with 4 bases of the junction left unmatched. The germline V gene has CDR1 SGHNT and CDR2 YENEEA. The CDR3 consists of 15 residues. The CDR3, as DNA: TGTGCCAGCAGCGTCGGGACAGGGGGGACAGATACGCAGTATTTT. It yields the protein CASSVGTGGTDTQYF.

This sequence joins TRBV6-6 and TRBJ2-7; 7 bases line up with TRBD1. The trim removed 6 bases at V and 4 bases at J, leaving 3 bases unmatched. CDR1 is MNHNY, CDR2 SVGAGI, per germline (reference sequence). This CDR3 comprises 12 residues. The chain's CDR3 is CASRTRGYEQYF. The CDR3 nucleotides read TGTGCCAGCAGGACCAGGGGGTACGAGCAGTACTTC.

The chain is built from TRBV14 and TRBJ1-2, with 9 nucleotides matching TRBD1. Germline V gene data show CDR1 as SGHDN and CDR2 as FVKESK. This CDR3 is 14 amino acids long. Trimming took 3 bases from V and 5 from J; bases not matched to a gene: 4. CDR3 region: CASSHPGQGYGYTF. Here the CDR3 DNA reads TGTGCCAGCAGCCACCCGGGACAGGGATATGGCTACACCTTC.